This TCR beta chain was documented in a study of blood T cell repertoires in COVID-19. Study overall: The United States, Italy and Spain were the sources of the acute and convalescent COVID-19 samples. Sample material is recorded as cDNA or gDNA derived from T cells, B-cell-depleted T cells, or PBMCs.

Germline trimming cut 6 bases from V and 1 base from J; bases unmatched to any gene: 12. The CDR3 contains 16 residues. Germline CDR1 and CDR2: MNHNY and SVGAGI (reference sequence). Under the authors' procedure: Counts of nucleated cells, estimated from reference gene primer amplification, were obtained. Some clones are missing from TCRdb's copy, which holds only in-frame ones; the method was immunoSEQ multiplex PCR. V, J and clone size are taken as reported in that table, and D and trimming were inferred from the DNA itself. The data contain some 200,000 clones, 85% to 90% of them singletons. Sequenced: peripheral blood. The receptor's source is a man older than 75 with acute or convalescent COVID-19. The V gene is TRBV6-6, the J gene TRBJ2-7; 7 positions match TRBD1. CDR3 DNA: TGTGCCAGCAGCAGAGTAGGACAGGCCGGGTCCTACGAGCAGTACTTC. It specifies CASSRVGQAGSYEQYF.